The 15 T cell receptor beta chains given below trace back to one sample, sequenced in a study of T cells of healthy individuals. MiXCR, run by TCRdb on the 5' RACE reads, gives a single entry per CDR3 protein. Here the sample spans approximately 50,000 distinct CDR3 sequences, approximately 14% being singletons. Receptors were obtained from a human donor in good health.

This clonotype was seen only a few times. J is TRBJ2-7 and V is TRBV9; D is unresolved. This CDR3 comprises 13 residues. Deletions cut 4 bases from V and 5 bases from J, with 13 bases between. The germline V gene has CDR1 SGDLS and CDR2 YYNGEE. CDR3 DNA sequence: TGTGCCAGCAGCTTTCGTCCTCCGGACGAGCAGTACTTC. This translates into CASSFRPPDEQYF.

The chain joins TRBV7-2 to TRBJ2-3, with unresolved D. CDR3 length: 16 residues. Germline CDR1 SGHTA, CDR2 FQGNSA. V lost 1 base to trimming and J lost 3 bases, with 14 bases between them. The CDR3 DNA reads TGTGCCAGCAGCTTAGTCGGAAAGGGCCGGACAGATACGCAGTATTTT. This encodes CASSLVGKGRTDTQYF.

The sample holds a few counts of this clonotype. The chain carries TRBV9 and TRBJ2-3, with D unclear. Germline CDR1 SGDLS, CDR2 YYNGEE. The V end was cut by 1 base, the J end by 2 bases, with 5 bases between. The CDR3 covers 13 residues. CDR3 amino acids: CASSVYLTDTQYF. The CDR3 DNA reads TGTGCCAGCAGCGTATACCTCACAGATACGCAGTATTTT.

This clonotype was counted many times. The chain is built from TRBV5-1 and TRBJ2-7; D is possibly TRBD1 (5 bases). V was clipped by 1 base and J by 5 bases, with 7 bases between them. The length of the CDR3 is 12 residues. Per germline, CDR1 SGHRS and CDR2 YFSETQ. The CDR3 reads CASSLQGHEQYF. CDR3 nucleotide sequence: TGCGCCAGCAGCTTGCAGGGCCACGAGCAGTACTTC.

This clonotype was counted only a few times. This chain connects TRBV6-5 to TRBJ2-3; no reliable D call. Trimming pared 6 bases from V and 3 bases from J, leaving 10 bases between. Germline V gives CDR1 MNHEY, CDR2 SVGAGI. The CDR3 totals 13 residues. CDR3: CASRRLGTDTQYF. Here the CDR3 DNA reads TGTGCCAGCAGACGCCTAGGGACAGATACGCAGTATTTT.

The CDR3 DNA reads TGTGCCAGCAGCCACATTAGCGGGGAGACCCAGTACTTC. Translation: CASSHISGETQYF. V is TRBV14 and J is TRBJ2-5; 7 bases map to TRBD2. The V segment lost 3 bases and the J segment 5 bases; nucleotides outside the gene matches: 3. Germline V gene data show CDR1 as SGHDN and CDR2 as FVKESK. The CDR3 covers 13 residues.

A note on this clonotype: A much larger clone differs by one base, so this may be a read error. V is TRBV20-1 and J is TRBJ2-7; tentatively, D is TRBD1 (6 bases). Trimming stripped 4 bases from V and 3 bases from J, with 19 bases between. The CDR3 sequence is 15 residues long. Germline CDR1 reads DFQATT; CDR2 reads SNEGSKA (reference sequence). The CDR3 DNA sequence: TGCAGTGCTACCTCGCCAGGGGAAATCAGCTACGAGCAGTACTTC. Translated: CSATSPGEISYEQYF.

This clonotype has at least ten counts. CDR3: CASSEPEHTGPTNEKLFF. The DNA of the CDR3 is TGCGCCAGCAGTGAGCCGGAGCATACAGGGCCAACTAATGAAAAACTGTTTTTT. The J gene is TRBJ1-4, the V gene TRBV10-1; a possible D gene is TRBD1 (6 bases). The CDR3 has 18 amino acids. Germline V gives CDR1 WNHNN, CDR2 SYGVQD (reference sequence). Trimming left V 2 bases short and J 0 bases short, with 16 bases between.

This clonotype showed up just a few times. The chain is built from TRBV12-5 and TRBJ2-1; D might be TRBD2 (7 bases). Trimming shortened V by 5 bases and J by 5 bases, and 19 bases separated the two germline ends. The CDR3 totals 16 residues. Per germline, CDR1 LGHNT and CDR2 FRNRAP. The CDR3 loop reads CASGLQVAGANNEQFF. The DNA for the CDR3 is TGTGCTAGTGGTCTGCAAGTGGCGGGGGCGAACAATGAGCAGTTCTTC.

The sample holds many counts of this clonotype. The gene calls are TRBV5-6 and TRBJ1-2; 9 bases agree with TRBD1. This CDR3 has 17 residues. V shed 2 bases and J 4 bases; nucleotides not matched to a gene: 12. CDR1 is SGHDT and CDR2 is YYEEEE in the germline V gene. CDR3 in amino acids: CASSLTGGNGILYGYTF. DNA of the CDR3: TGTGCCAGCAGCTTAACAGGGGGCAATGGAATCCTCTATGGCTACACCTTC.

This clonotype was detected many times. V gene TRBV6-5 combines with J gene TRBJ1-1; D is undetermined. The germline CDR1 and CDR2 sequences are MNHEY and SVGAGI. Trimming removed 5 bases at V and 5 bases at J, with 15 bases between. The CDR3 spans 14 residues. CDR3 sequence (DNA): TGTGCCAGCAGTGCCCGTTTGGTAAGAACTGAAGCTTTCTTT. Protein sequence: CASSARLVRTEAFF.

This clonotype has more than one count but fewer than ten. DNA of the CDR3: TGTGCCAGCAGCCCCGGACTAGCGGGACCTAGCACAGATACGCAGTATTTT. Translation: CASSPGLAGPSTDTQYF. The genes are TRBV25-1 and TRBJ2-3; 12 bases match TRBD2. Trimming cost V 6 bases and J 0 bases; bases outside gene matches: 7. This CDR3 region has 17 residues. Germline-derived CDR1 and CDR2 are MGHDK and SYGVNS.

This clonotype was seen a handful of times. The chain recombines TRBV20-1 with TRBJ1-1; D gene uncertain. Trimming shortened V by 3 bases and J by 2 bases, and 4 bases separated the two germline ends. Germline assignment: CDR1 DFQATT and CDR2 SNEGSKA (reference sequence). The CDR3 consists of 11 residues. The CDR3 DNA sequence: TGCAGTGCTAGGAGAAACACTGAAGCTTTCTTT. This codes for CSARRNTEAFF.

This clonotype was counted many times. The chain carries TRBV7-8 and TRBJ2-1, with TRBD2 matching over 9 bases. CDR1 is SGHVS, CDR2 FQNEAQ, per germline. The CDR3 runs 18 residues. V lost 5 bases and J lost 7; bases outside the gene matches: 18. In nucleotides, the CDR3 is TGTGCCAGCAGCCCCACGCCGCGGGGGGGCCGTTCTCCAAATGAGCAGTTCTTC. Residues: CASSPTPRGGRSPNEQFF.

This clonotype was detected many times. The chain links TRBV7-2 to TRBJ2-7; 8 bases line up with TRBD2. The germline gives CDR1 SGHTA, CDR2 FQGNSA. This CDR3 is 17 amino acids long. Unmatched junction bases numbered 9, after V lost 2 bases and J lost 0 bases. This chain's CDR3 is CASSLTAGALSSYEQYF. CDR3 sequence (DNA): TGTGCCAGCAGCTTAACAGCGGGGGCTCTTAGCTCCTACGAGCAGTACTTC.